This T cell receptor (beta chain) was sequenced during a study of T cell responses to AZD1222 COVID-19 vaccine. Points from the study as a whole: Only five or six individuals given AZD1222 were seropositive at baseline. It should be noted that donors were predominantly white British and more often female, and clonal diversity was possibly underestimated.

The germline V gene encodes CDR1 KGHSH and CDR2 LQKENI. Unmatched junction bases numbered 5, after V lost 6 bases and J lost 3 bases. This CDR3 is built from 15 residues. As for this clone: Its antigen is unknown.

Profiling relied on immunoSEQ multiplex PCR, and the TCRdb table lists in-frame clones only, not all of them. The sample lists 100,000 to 150,000 clones; roughly 90% were seen once. The V gene is TRBV18, the J gene TRBJ2-2; 9 bases line up with TRBD1. This sample comprised peripheral blood, obtained on day 0 of AZD1222 vaccination. The TCR was taken from an adult in good health. DNA of the CDR3: TGTGCCAGCTCGGAGGGACAGGGTGACACCGGGGAGCTGTTTTTT. Translated, it gives CASSEGQGDTGELFF.